A selection of T cell receptor beta chains follows, all from one sample in a study of cytomegalovirus exposure and HLA in healthy donors. TCRdb's table, derived via immunoSEQ multiplex PCR, lists solely in-frame clones and lacks some. The sample's table shows roughly 45,000 clones. The sample was PBMCs. These receptor sequences come from a woman in her 30s in good health and CMV-seronegative. CDR3s include the opening cysteine and the closing phenylalanine or tryptophan. Fields, in order: J gene, V gene, D gene, CDR3 DNA, CDR3 protein. The D gene is left open where the match is weak.

J: TRBJ1-5; V: TRBV6-1; D: NA; DNA: TGTGCCAGCAGTGAGGGGCGGCAAAATCAGCCCCAGCATTTT; CDR3: CASSEGRQNQPQHF
J: TRBJ2-7; V: TRBV10-2; D: TRBD2; DNA: TGCGCCAGTAGACTAGCGAGTTCCTACGAGCAGTACTTC; CDR3: CASRLASSYEQYF
J: TRBJ2-4; V: TRBV7-2; D: NA; DNA: TGTGCCAGCAGAGCGGGAGCCAAAAACATTCAGTACTTC; CDR3: CASRAGAKNIQYF
J: TRBJ2-7; V: TRBV4-1; D: NA; DNA: TGCGCCAGCAGCCAAGATCCCTCCGGCAGCGCCTACGAGCAGTACTTC; CDR3: CASSQDPSGSAYEQYF
J: TRBJ2-3; V: TRBV9; D: NA; DNA: TGTGCCAGCAGCGTGGAGTGGGGCACAGATACGCAGTATTTT; CDR3: CASSVEWGTDTQYF
J: TRBJ2-7; V: TRBV2; D: TRBD2; DNA: TGTGCCAGCATGCCCCGGGATAGCGGGAGGCTCGAGCAGTACTTC; CDR3: CASMPRDSGRLEQYF
J: TRBJ2-7; V: TRBV5-4; D: NA; DNA: TGTGCCAGCAGCCCCTCGGGGGCGGGGGCCTACGAGCAGTACTTC; CDR3: CASSPSGAGAYEQYF
J: TRBJ2-7; V: TRBV4-1; D: NA; DNA: TGCGCCAGCAGCCAAGGGTACGGGGTGAGCTCCTACGAGCAGTACTTC; CDR3: CASSQGYGVSSYEQYF
J: TRBJ1-1; V: TRBV19; D: TRBD1; DNA: TGTGCCAGTACCGACAGGGGCGCCATGAACACTGAAGCTTTCTTT; CDR3: CASTDRGAMNTEAFF
J: TRBJ2-1; V: TRBV6-5; D: TRBD1; DNA: TGTGCCAGCAGTTACGATACAGGGGGCGATAATGAGCAGTTCTTC; CDR3: CASSYDTGGDNEQFF
J: TRBJ1-1; V: TRBV7-9; D: TRBD1; DNA: TGTGCCAGCAGCTTATCCTCTGGACAGGGTTTGGCTGAAGCTTTCTTT; CDR3: CASSLSSGQGLAEAFF
J: TRBJ1-5; V: TRBV4-1; D: TRBD1; DNA: TGCGCCAGCAGCCAAGATCCCCCGGGACAGGGGACCGATCAGCCCCAGCATTTT; CDR3: CASSQDPPGQGTDQPQHF
J: TRBJ2-1; V: TRBV9; D: TRBD2; DNA: TGTGCCAGCAGCGTAGGGGTAGCGGGCTCTGAGCAGTTCTTC; CDR3: CASSVGVAGSEQFF
J: TRBJ2-7; V: TRBV9; D: TRBD1; DNA: TGTGCCAGCAGCCAGGGGGCCAGCTCCTACGAGCAGTACTTC; CDR3: CASSQGASSYEQYF
J: TRBJ2-7; V: TRBV7-9; D: TRBD1; DNA: TGTGCCAGCAGCGTGGACAGGGAGGAGTACTTC; CDR3: CASSVDREEYF
J: TRBJ1-2; V: TRBV7-8; D: NA; DNA: TGTGCCAGCAGCTTAGACGGACAGATATATTCGGGGGGCTACACCTTC; CDR3: CASSLDGQIYSGGYTF
J: TRBJ1-1; V: TRBV29-1; D: NA; DNA: TGCAGCGTTGCGAACCGATTCGGGGAGGCCCCTACTGAAGCTTTCTTT; CDR3: CSVANRFGEAPTEAFF
J: TRBJ2-4; V: TRBV9; D: NA; DNA: TGTGCCAGCAGCTCGGGAGTAGCCAAAAACATTCAGTACTTC; CDR3: CASSSGVAKNIQYF
J: TRBJ2-2; V: TRBV18; D: NA; DNA: TGTGCCAGCTCAGAACAGGGCCGCACCGGGGAGCTGTTTTTT; CDR3: CASSEQGRTGELFF
J: TRBJ1-3; V: TRBV6-5; D: NA; DNA: TGTGCCAGCAGCCCTAGTCCCGGAAACACCATATATTTT; CDR3: CASSPSPGNTIYF
J: TRBJ2-3; V: TRBV10-3; D: NA; DNA: TGTGCCATCAGTGTAGCACTACTAGACAGCACAGATACGCAGTATTTT; CDR3: CAISVALLDSTDTQYF
J: TRBJ2-1; V: TRBV7-6; D: NA; DNA: TGTGCCAGCAGCCCGACTGGCCTCCCTGGCGATGAGCAGTTCTTC; CDR3: CASSPTGLPGDEQFF
J: TRBJ2-7; V: TRBV18; D: NA; DNA: TGTGCCAGCTCCGGACAGAGCTCCTACGAGCAGTACTTC; CDR3: CASSGQSSYEQYF
J: TRBJ2-1; V: TRBV7-9; D: NA; DNA: TGTGCCAGCAGCTTAGGGCACGTATTAAGGCGGGATAAATTGTTCTTC; CDR3: CASSLGHVLRRDKLFF
J: TRBJ1-1; V: TRBV4-1; D: TRBD1; DNA: TGCGCCAGCAGCCGAGGACAGGGAAGGGCTGAAGCTTTCTTT; CDR3: CASSRGQGRAEAFF
J: TRBJ1-1; V: TRBV5-1; D: TRBD1; DNA: TGCGCCAGCAGCTGGCGGGACAGCCTTAGAACTGAAGCTTTCTTT; CDR3: CASSWRDSLRTEAFF
J: TRBJ1-1; V: TRBV6-5; D: TRBD1; DNA: TGTGCCAGCAGCCCCGGACAGGCGAACACTGAAGCTTTCTTT; CDR3: CASSPGQANTEAFF
J: TRBJ2-5; V: TRBV5-4; D: NA; DNA: TGTGCCAGCAGCTTCGGCGGGACTCGGGAGACCCAGTACTTC; CDR3: CASSFGGTRETQYF